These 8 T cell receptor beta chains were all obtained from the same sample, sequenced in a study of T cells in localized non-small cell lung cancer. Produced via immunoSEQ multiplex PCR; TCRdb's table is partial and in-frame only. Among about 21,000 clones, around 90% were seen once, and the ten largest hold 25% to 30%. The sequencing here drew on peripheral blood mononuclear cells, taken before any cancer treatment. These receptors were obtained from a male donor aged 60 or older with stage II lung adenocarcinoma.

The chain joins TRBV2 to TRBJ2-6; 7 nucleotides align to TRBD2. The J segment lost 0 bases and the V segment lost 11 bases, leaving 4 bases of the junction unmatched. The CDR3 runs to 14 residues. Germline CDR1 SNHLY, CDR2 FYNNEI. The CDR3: CAGAGDSGANVLTF. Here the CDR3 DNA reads TGTGCCGGGGCGGGGGACTCTGGGGCCAACGTCCTGACTTTC.

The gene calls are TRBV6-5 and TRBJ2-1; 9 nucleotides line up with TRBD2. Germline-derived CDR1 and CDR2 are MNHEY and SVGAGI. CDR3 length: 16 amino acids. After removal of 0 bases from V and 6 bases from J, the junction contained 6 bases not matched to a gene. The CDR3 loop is CASSYSGGRAINEQFF. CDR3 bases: TGTGCCAGCAGTTACTCGGGCGGGAGGGCCATCAATGAGCAGTTCTTC.

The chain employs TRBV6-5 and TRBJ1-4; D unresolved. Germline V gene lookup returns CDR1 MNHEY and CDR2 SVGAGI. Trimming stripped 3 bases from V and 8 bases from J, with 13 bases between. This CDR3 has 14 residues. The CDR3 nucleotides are TGTGCCAGCAGTTATGGTGACGGAGGGGAAAAACTGTTTTTT. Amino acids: CASSYGDGGEKLFF.

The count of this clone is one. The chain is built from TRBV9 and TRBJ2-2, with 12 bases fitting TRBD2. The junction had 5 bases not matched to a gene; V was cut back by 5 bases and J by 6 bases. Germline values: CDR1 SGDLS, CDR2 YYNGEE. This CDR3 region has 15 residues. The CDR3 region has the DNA TGTGCCAGCAGAAGACTAGCGGGAGAGTCCGGGGAGCTGTTTTTT. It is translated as CASRRLAGESGELFF. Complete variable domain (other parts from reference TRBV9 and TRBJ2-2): DSGVTQTPKHLITATGQRVTLRCSPRSGDLSVYWYQQSLDQGLQFLIQYYNGEERAKGNILERFSAQQFPDLHSELNLSSLELGDSALYFCASRRLAGESGELFFGEGSRLTVL.

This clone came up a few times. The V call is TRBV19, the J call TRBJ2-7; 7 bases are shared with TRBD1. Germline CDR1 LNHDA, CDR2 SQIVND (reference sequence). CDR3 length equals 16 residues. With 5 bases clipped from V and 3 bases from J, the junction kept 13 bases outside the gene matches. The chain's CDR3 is CASSPETGAEGYEQYF. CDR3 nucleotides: TGTGCCAGTAGTCCGGAAACAGGGGCCGAAGGCTACGAGCAGTACTTC.

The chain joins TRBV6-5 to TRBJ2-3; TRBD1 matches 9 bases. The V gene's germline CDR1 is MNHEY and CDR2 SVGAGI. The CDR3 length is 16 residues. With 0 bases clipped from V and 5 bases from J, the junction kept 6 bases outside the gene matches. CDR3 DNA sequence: TGTGCCAGCAGTTACTCCTGGGACAGGGCAAGAGATACGCAGTATTTT. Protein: CASSYSWDRARDTQYF.

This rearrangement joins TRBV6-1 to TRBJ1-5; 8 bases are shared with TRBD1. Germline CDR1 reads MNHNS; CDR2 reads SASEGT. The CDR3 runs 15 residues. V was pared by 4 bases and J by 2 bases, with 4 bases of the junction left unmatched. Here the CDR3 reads CASSGGQVRNQPQHF. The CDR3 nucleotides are TGTGCCAGCAGTGGGGGACAGGTCCGCAATCAGCCCCAGCATTTT.

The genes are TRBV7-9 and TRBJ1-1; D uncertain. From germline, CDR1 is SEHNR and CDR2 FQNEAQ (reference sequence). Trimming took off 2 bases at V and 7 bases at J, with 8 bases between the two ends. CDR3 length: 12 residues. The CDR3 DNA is TGTGCCAGCAGCTTACAAGGGTATGAAGCTTTCTTT. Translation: CASSLQGYEAFF.